This T cell receptor beta chain was documented in a study of regulatory T cells in long-lasting Graves disease. Relying on iRepertoire HTBI primers and Arm-PCR of CDR3 regions, the team built TCR beta libraries. TCRdb re-analysed the multiplex PCR reads in MiXCR, keeping a single row per CDR3 protein. The sample records over 350,000 distinct CDR3 sequences, approximately 15% being singletons. General study points: Persistent disease was characterized by preferential usage of TRBV28, TRBJ1-2 and TRBJ2-5. Between persistent patients, roughly 2,600 public clonotypes were shared, exceeding the roughly 940 shared between new patients.

Time point of the sample: newly diagnosed GD, antithyroid drugs for less than 3 months. Generation of the TCR library employed RNA extracted from PBMCs. This clonotype was detected a few times. Its antigen is still unknown. J was trimmed by 8 bases and V by 0 bases; bases with no gene match: 13. CDR1 and CDR2 from the germline V gene are DFQATT and SNEGSKA (reference sequence). CDR3 size: 17 residues. These same records also appear under a second study, on T cells in Graves' hyperthyroidism and ophthalmopathy.

The sequences come from peripheral blood mononuclear cells (PBMCs), collected at new diagnosis, from a patient treated with antithyroid drugs. The chain carries TRBV20-1 and TRBJ2-1; 10 positions agree with TRBD2. This receptor was obtained from a woman aged 50 to 60 with Graves disease. CDR3 DNA sequence: TGCAGTGCTAGAGATCACCTCCAGCGGGAGGGAGGTGATGAGCAGTTCTTC. Translated, it gives CSARDHLQREGGDEQFF.